Below, 4 T cell receptor beta chains from the same sample are listed, as sequenced in a study of T cell changes during pregnancy in multiple sclerosis. Repertoires were generated with immunoSEQ multiplex PCR, while TCRdb's copy carries only in-frame clones and drops some. The top ten hold roughly 0.4% of the sample, which has 30,000 to 35,000 clones, around nine tenths seen once. The source was CD4+ T cells from peripheral blood mononuclear cells, collected in the second trimester of pregnancy. The receptors here all came from a female donor in good health, enrolled as a control in a pregnancy study.

The genes are TRBV5-4 and TRBJ2-5; D may be TRBD2 (6 bases). The CDR3 runs 14 residues. V lost 1 base to trimming and J lost 4 bases, with 11 bases between them. The germline CDR1 and CDR2 sequences are SGHNT and YYREEE (reference sequence). The CDR3 DNA reads TGTGCCAGCAGCTTGACGGCGGGAAGAGAGACCCAGTACTTC. It specifies CASSLTAGRETQYF. Full variable domain (remainder filled in from reference TRBV5-4 and TRBJ2-5): ETGVTQSPTHLIKTRGQQVTLRCSSQSGHNTVSWYQQALGQGPQFIFQYYREEENGRGNFPPRFSGLQFPNYSSELNVNALELDDSALYLCASSLTAGRETQYFGPGTRLLVL.

On this clone: The conserved phenylalanine or tryptophan is not found at the CDR3 terminus, so this likely reflects a read error. The chain has TRBV5-6 and TRBJ2-7; weak D call: TRBD1 (5 bases). CDR1 SGHDT and CDR2 YYEEEE come from the germline V gene. The CDR3 is made up of 16 amino acids. V dropped 2 bases and J dropped 3 bases, with 18 bases sitting between them. The CDR3 here is CASSFQTRQHSYEQYL. The CDR3 region has the DNA TGTGCCAGCAGCTTTCAAACCCGACAGCACAGCTACGAGCAGTACCTC.

The chain combines TRBV30 with TRBJ2-1, with D unclear. Trimming stripped 2 bases from V and 6 bases from J, with 8 bases between. Germline CDR1 and CDR2: GTSNPN and SVGIG (reference sequence). This CDR3 region has 12 residues. The CDR3 region has the DNA TGTGCCTGGAGTCGTGTAATCAATGAGCAGTTCTTC. It codes for CAWSRVINEQFF.

This chain connects TRBV7-2 to TRBJ2-6; D uncertain. Between the trimmed V and J ends, which lost 6 bases and 0 bases, there was a span of 6 bases. This CDR3 has 14 amino acids. Looked up from germline, CDR1 is SGHTA and CDR2 is FQGNSA. The CDR3 is CASRPGSGANVLTF. Written as DNA, the CDR3 is TGTGCCAGCAGGCCAGGCTCTGGGGCCAACGTCCTGACTTTC.